This T cell receptor (beta chain) was sequenced for a study of control samples from healthy donors and cancer patients. V lost 4 bases and J 2 bases, leaving 6 bases between the germline ends. The CDR3 consists of 11 residues. Per germline, CDR1 GTSNPN and CDR2 SVGIG (reference sequence). Method: immunoSEQ multiplex PCR; TCRdb's copy keeps in-frame clones and lacks some. The sample yields more than 95,000 clones, roughly four fifths seen once. This receptor was taken from a woman in her forties or fifties in good health. Sequencing input: blood. The rearrangement links TRBV30 to TRBJ2-7; D gene uncertain. The CDR3 DNA reads as TGTGCCTGGATTTCCACCTACGAGCAGTACTTC. Protein product: CAWISTYEQYF.